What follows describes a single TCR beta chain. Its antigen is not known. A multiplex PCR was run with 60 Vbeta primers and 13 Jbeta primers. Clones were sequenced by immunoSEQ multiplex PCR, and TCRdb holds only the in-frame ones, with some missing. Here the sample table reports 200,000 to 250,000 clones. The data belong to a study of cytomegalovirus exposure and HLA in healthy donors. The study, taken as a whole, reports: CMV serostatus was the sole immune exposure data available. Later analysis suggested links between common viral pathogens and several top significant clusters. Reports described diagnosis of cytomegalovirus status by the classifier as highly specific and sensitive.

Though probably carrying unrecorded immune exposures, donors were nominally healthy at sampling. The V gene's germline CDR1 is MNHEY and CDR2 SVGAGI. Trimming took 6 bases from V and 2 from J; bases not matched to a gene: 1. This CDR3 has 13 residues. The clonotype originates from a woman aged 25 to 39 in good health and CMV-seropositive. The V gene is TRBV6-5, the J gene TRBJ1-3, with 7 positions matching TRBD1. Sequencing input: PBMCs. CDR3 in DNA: TGTGCCAGCAGAAGGGGGCCTGGAAACACCATATATTTT. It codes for CASRRGPGNTIYF.